The sequence of this T cell receptor (beta chain) was determined in a study of memory CD4+ T cells and cytomegalovirus serostatus. About the study: Healthy Belgian adult donors included about nine CMV-positive and some 24 CMV-negative people. Whole-study findings and limits: A US-trained random forest predicted CMV serostatus with median AUC approximately 0.9.

Per the study methods: After removing out-of-frame reads, 2.3 million or so distinct TCRbeta sequences remained. The repertoire was sequenced with immunoSEQ multiplex PCR; TCRdb's copy has only in-frame clones and lacks some. The DNA gave D and trimming, while V, J and clone size come from that table. The sample records about 75,000 clones, around 80% being singletons. The sort gate was single viable CD3+CD4+CD8-CD45RO+ cells for memory CD4+ T cells. Positive selection with CD4 microbeads enriched total CD4+ T cells. Points on this clone: Its antigen remains unknown.

Between the trimmed V and J ends, which lost 0 bases and 4 bases, there was a span of 16 bases. The CDR3 contains 16 residues. Germline CDR1 is SGHNT and CDR2 is YYREEE (reference sequence). The chain uses TRBV5-4 and TRBJ1-1, with D perhaps TRBD1 (5 bases). Source material: memory CD4+ T cells from blood. This receptor was obtained from an adult in good health and CMV-seropositive. CDR3 residues: CASSLGDLRRGTEAFF. The CDR3 coding sequence is TGTGCCAGCAGCTTGGGGGACCTCCGCCGGGGCACTGAAGCTTTCTTT.